This T cell receptor (beta chain) emerged from a study of identifying expanded T cells in peripheral blood. Study-wide results and caveats: Differentially abundant clones: approximately 1.3 between replicates, about 15 at around 14 days, approximately 19 at four. Two-week clone count variance significantly increased as total template count grew.

This CDR3 spans 14 amino acids. Trimming removed 4 bases from V and 0 bases from J, with 12 bases in between. Germline V gene sequence: CDR1 SQVTM, CDR2 ANQGSEA. Collection occurred without any documented infections or immune events in donors. Profiled with immunoSEQ multiplex PCR; TCRdb holds only in-frame clones, not every one. The sample carries more than 50,000 clones, under 85% recorded once. With regard to this clone: Its cognate antigen is unknown.

Sequencing used blood. The rearrangement joins TRBV29-1 to TRBJ1-2; D unresolved. The receptor was isolated from a person aged 18 to 75 in good health. The CDR3 DNA sequence: TGCAGCGTTGGGCTGATCGCCACTAACTATGGCTACACCTTC. Translation gives CSVGLIATNYGYTF.